The next 4 T cell receptor beta chains were all read from a single sample in a study of blood T cells in healthy people across ages. The use of a sample-barcoded 5' primer and a J-beta primer mix characterized a second PCR of roughly 7 to 11 cycles. TCRdb used MiXCR to reprocess the 5' RACE reads, holding one entry per CDR3 protein. The table includes 550,000 to 700,000 distinct CDR3 sequences, 25% to 30% detected once. Sequencing was performed on blood. Receptors were obtained from a woman in her 70s in good health.

This clonotype was counted a few times. The V and J genes are TRBV20-1 and TRBJ1-1, with no clear D. The V end lost 5 bases, the J end lost 1 base, and 11 bases lay between the germline ends. This CDR3 has 13 residues. The germline CDR1 and CDR2 sequences are DFQATT and SNEGSKA (reference sequence). CDR3 sequence: CSALRTANTEAFF. As DNA, the CDR3 is TGCAGTGCTCTCCGAACCGCGAACACTGAAGCTTTCTTT.

This clonotype turned up a few times. This rearrangement joins TRBV20-1 to TRBJ2-5; perhaps TRBD2 as D (6 bases). TRBJ2-1 explains the end of the DNA better; the J call may be wrong. The CDR3 sequence is 15 residues long. Germline V gene lookup returns CDR1 DFQATT and CDR2 SNEGSKA (reference sequence). The CDR3 protein is CSAQRAERAYNEQFF. DNA for the CDR3: TGCAGTGCCCAAAGGGCGGAGCGGGCATACAATGAGCAGTTCTTC.

The chain couples TRBV7-9 to TRBJ1-1, with 8 bases lining up with TRBD1. The V and J ends lost 4 bases and 3 bases, in that order; junction bases with no gene match: 7. CDR3 length equals 15 residues. Looked up from germline, CDR1 is SEHNR and CDR2 is FQNEAQ (reference sequence). The CDR3 sequence: CASSSQGVLYTEAFF. The CDR3 nucleotides are TGTGCCAGCAGCTCACAGGGGGTTCTGTACACTGAAGCTTTCTTT.

This chain connects TRBV12-3 or TRBV12-4 to TRBJ2-7, with 8 bases aligning to TRBD2. This CDR3 contains 15 residues. Trimming at V came to 5 bases and at J to 3 bases, leaving 9 bases not matched to a gene. The CDR3: CASSTGGVGLYEQYF. In DNA, the CDR3 is TGTGCCAGCAGTACCGGGGGGGTTGGGCTCTACGAGCAGTACTTC.